This T cell receptor beta chain derives from a study of blood T cell repertoires in COVID-19. Study overall: Samples of COVID-19 (acute and convalescent) were obtained from the United States, Italy and Spain.

V shed 4 bases and J 3 bases; nucleotides not matched to a gene: 4. CDR1 is MDHEN and CDR2 is SYDVKM in the germline V gene. CDR3 length: 15 residues. The data were produced by immunoSEQ multiplex PCR, yet TCRdb's version contains in-frame clones alone and is incomplete. This repertoire shows some 290,000 clones, 80% to 90% found once; its top ten account for over 9.5%. The sequence was obtained from a woman under 40 with COVID-19, enrolled during active disease. This chain uses TRBV28 with TRBJ2-2; the match to TRBD1 covers 8 bases. The sequencing input was peripheral blood. The CDR3 nucleotides are TGTGCCAGCAGTTCAGGGGGCCCGCACACCGGGGAGCTGTTTTTT. It encodes CASSSGGPHTGELFF.